Below are 31 T cell receptor beta chains sequenced from a single sample in a study of cytomegalovirus exposure and HLA in healthy donors. Primers included in the PCR were 60 Vbeta and 13 Jbeta primers. This table comes from immunoSEQ multiplex PCR, and its TCRdb copy is limited to in-frame clones, with some not included. Here the sample spans under 200,000 clones, approximately 67% being singletons. The sequencing input was PBMCs. Receptor source: a woman under 30 in good health and CMV-seropositive.

This clone was observed a few times. This chain links TRBV29-1 with TRBJ1-2; possible D gene TRBD1, 5 bases. Germline CDR1 and CDR2: SQVTM and ANQGSEA. The CDR3 sequence is 13 residues long. Between the trimmed V and J ends, which lost 5 bases and 2 bases, there was a span of 12 bases. The CDR3 sequence: CSVIDRTNYGYTF. In DNA form, the CDR3 reads TGCAGCGTTATTGACAGAACAAACTATGGCTACACCTTC.

The chain links TRBV5-1 to TRBJ1-2, with TRBD1 matching 7 bases. The CDR3 runs 14 residues. Germline V gene lookup returns CDR1 SGHRS and CDR2 YFSETQ. Trimming cost V 6 bases and J 5 bases; bases outside gene matches: 10. CDR3 amino acids: CASTLTTGRYGYTF. The CDR3 bases are TGCGCCAGCACCTTAACGACAGGGAGGTATGGCTACACCTTC.

This clone has only one observation. The gene calls are TRBV7-9 and TRBJ2-1; TRBD2 is a possible D gene (7 bases). CDR1 is SEHNR, CDR2 FQNEAQ, per germline (reference sequence). V lost 3 bases and J 8 bases, leaving 20 bases between the germline ends. The CDR3 length is 16 residues. DNA of the CDR3: TGTGCCAGCAGCTTGGGGGGGCCGAGAAGCTTAGATGAGCAGTTCTTC. It translates to CASSLGGPRSLDEQFF.

V usage is TRBV4-2 and J usage is TRBJ1-2; 8 bases match TRBD1. CDR1 is LGHNA and CDR2 is YNFKEQ in the germline V gene. V was clipped by 3 bases and J by 8 bases; unmatched bases: 5. This CDR3 has 13 residues. In nucleotides, the CDR3 is TGTGCCAGCAGCCACCGCAGGGGGCCCGGCTACACCTTC. Translated: CASSHRRGPGYTF.

CDR3 bases: TGTGCCAGCTCACCGGCCCTAGCGGGAGGGGAAGATACGCAGTATTTT. This translates into CASSPALAGGEDTQYF. The rearrangement joins TRBV18 to TRBJ2-3, with TRBD2 matching over 12 bases. The J segment lost 5 bases and the V segment lost 3 bases, leaving 6 bases of the junction unmatched. CDR1 is KGHSH and CDR2 is LQKENI in the germline V gene. The length of the CDR3 is 16 residues.

The chain uses TRBV27 and TRBJ2-5; 9 nucleotides agree with TRBD2. Germline loops: CDR1 MNHEY, CDR2 SMNVEV (reference sequence). Trimming took 2 bases from V and 4 from J; bases not matched to a gene: 5. CDR3 length equals 15 residues. In nucleotides, the CDR3 is TGTGCCAGCAGTTTAATAGCGGGAGCTGGAGAGACCCAGTACTTC. As protein: CASSLIAGAGETQYF.

This clone was seen a few times. At one of its ends the junction is not consistent with the germline gene, which may arise from a read error. The identical CDR3 is also encoded by other nucleotide sequences in the sample. V gene TRBV9 combines with J gene TRBJ2-7; TRBD2 agrees at 9 bases. This CDR3 contains 14 residues. The germline V gene encodes CDR1 SGDLS and CDR2 YYNGEE. The CDR3 here is CASSVAGASYEQYF. In DNA form, the CDR3 reads TGCGCCAGCAGCGTAGCGGGAGCCTCCTACGAGCAGTACTTC.

The V and J genes are TRBV28 and TRBJ1-2; TRBD1 matches 8 bases. Trimming took 2 bases from V and 4 from J; bases not matched to a gene: 6. CDR1 is MDHEN, CDR2 SYDVKM, per germline. This CDR3 has 15 amino acids. DNA of the CDR3: TGTGCCAGCAGTTTAGACGCAGGGGGCATCTATGGCTACACCTTC. Translation: CASSLDAGGIYGYTF.

The gene calls are TRBV2 and TRBJ2-5; TRBD2 aligns across 11 bases. The CDR3 totals 15 residues. Germline V CDR1 and CDR2: SNHLY, FYNNEI. The trim removed 7 bases at V and 1 base at J, leaving 5 bases unmatched. Here the CDR3 DNA reads TGTGCCAGCATAGGGACTAGCGGATTCCAAGAGACCCAGTACTTC. Protein product: CASIGTSGFQETQYF. The complete variable domain, with remaining parts taken from reference TRBV2 and TRBJ2-5, reads EPEVTQTPSHQVTQMGQEVILRCVPISNHLYFYWYRQILGQKVEFLVSFYNNEISEKSEIFDDQFSVERPDGSNFTLKIRSTKLEDSAMYFCASIGTSGFQETQYFGPGTRLLVL.

V gene TRBV18 combines with J gene TRBJ2-1, with TRBD2 as a possible D gene (7 bases). CDR1 is KGHSH and CDR2 is LQKENI in the germline V gene. This CDR3 has 18 amino acids. V lost 2 bases to trimming and J lost 5 bases, with 22 bases between them. The CDR3 coding sequence is TGTGCCAGCTCACCAGGGTATCGGATCGGGGGGCTGAACAATGAGCAGTTCTTC. This gives the protein CASSPGYRIGGLNNEQFF. Filled out from reference TRBV18 and TRBJ2-1, the complete variable domain reads NAGVMQNPRHLVRRRGQEARLRCSPMKGHSHVYWYRQLPEEGLKFMVYLQKENIIDESGMPKERFSAEFPKEGPSILRIQQVVRGDSAAYFCASSPGYRIGGLNNEQFFGPGTRLTVL.

The chain recombines TRBV11-2 with TRBJ2-1, with 11 bases that match TRBD2. Germline V gives CDR1 SGHAT, CDR2 FQNNGV. Trimming removed 4 bases from V and 6 bases from J; junction bases left unmatched: 5. The CDR3 totals 15 residues. Here the CDR3 DNA reads TGTGCCAGCAGCTCATTAGCGGGAGGGCCCAATGAGCAGTTCTTC. Amino acids: CASSSLAGGPNEQFF.

This clone was seen more than once but under ten times. The chain carries TRBV30 and TRBJ2-7; perhaps TRBD2 as D (5 bases). The V gene lost 2 bases and the J gene lost 6 bases, with 8 bases spanning the gap. The germline V gene has CDR1 GTSNPN and CDR2 SVGIG (reference sequence). The CDR3 is made up of 11 amino acids. CDR3 coding DNA: TGTGCCTGGAGTTGGGGAGTCGAGCAGTACTTC. The encoded protein is CAWSWGVEQYF.

The chain joins TRBV6-5 to TRBJ1-6, with D unclear. The CDR3 contains 13 residues. The V end lost 7 bases, the J end lost 8 bases, and 12 bases lay between the germline ends. Germline values: CDR1 MNHEY, CDR2 SVGAGI. This CDR3 is CASTQRVDSPLHF. In nucleotides, the CDR3 is TGTGCCAGCACCCAACGGGTGGATTCACCCCTCCACTTT.

The gene calls are TRBV10-3 and TRBJ1-1; 11 bases line up with TRBD1. J lost 1 base, V lost 4 bases, and 2 bases had no gene match. In germline, CDR1 is ENHRY, CDR2 SYGVKD. The length of the CDR3 is 15 residues. The CDR3 spells CAISGTGGQNTEAFF. CDR3 nucleotide sequence: TGTGCCATCAGTGGGACAGGGGGCCAGAACACTGAAGCTTTCTTT.

The chain is built from TRBV27 and TRBJ1-2; D perhaps matches TRBD1 (6 bases). From germline, CDR1 is MNHEY and CDR2 SMNVEV (reference sequence). Trimming removed 6 bases at V and 1 base at J, with 9 bases between. The CDR3 extends over 13 amino acids. Here the CDR3 reads CASSLQGNYGYTF. In DNA, the CDR3 is TGTGCCAGCAGCCTACAGGGTAACTATGGCTACACCTTC.

This chain joins TRBV28 and TRBJ1-6; D might be TRBD1 (6 bases). The V end was cut by 9 bases, the J end by 0 bases, with 15 bases between. This CDR3 contains 16 residues. CDR1 MDHEN and CDR2 SYDVKM come from the germline V gene. This CDR3 reads CARSNTGISYNSPLHF. Here the CDR3 DNA reads TGTGCCAGGTCAAATACAGGGATCTCCTATAATTCACCCCTCCACTTT.

V and J are TRBV9 and TRBJ1-5; D is possibly TRBD1 (5 bases). The CDR3 is 15 residues long. Germline lookup yields CDR1 SGDLS and CDR2 YYNGEE. The ends were cut back, 0 bases at V and 3 bases at J, with 10 bases in the middle. This CDR3 is CASSVGPQDNQPQHF. CDR3 in DNA: TGTGCCAGCAGCGTAGGTCCACAGGACAATCAGCCCCAGCATTTT.

This clone was picked up a small number of times. The chain is built from TRBV2 and TRBJ2-1; 12 positions match TRBD2. V shed 9 bases, J shed 10 bases, and the junction held 4 bases outside the gene matches. Germline CDR1 reads SNHLY; CDR2 reads FYNNEI. The CDR3 consists of 12 residues. This CDR3 is CASSSGRGEQFF. CDR3 DNA: TGTGCCAGTTCTAGCGGGAGGGGGGAGCAGTTCTTC.

This clone has only a few counts. The chain joins TRBV18 to TRBJ1-4; TRBD1 agrees at 8 bases. The CDR3 covers 17 residues. V was clipped by 1 base and J by 4 bases; unmatched bases: 8. Looked up from germline, CDR1 is KGHSH and CDR2 is LQKENI. CDR3: CASSPQTPTGGNEKLFF. CDR3 nucleotides: TGTGCCAGCTCACCACAGACACCAACAGGGGGTAATGAAAAACTGTTTTTT.

The chain couples TRBV30 to TRBJ1-1; a possible D gene is TRBD1 (5 bases). Trimming left V 5 bases short and J 10 bases short, with 23 bases between. The germline CDR1 and CDR2 sequences are GTSNPN and SVGIG (reference sequence). The CDR3 runs 14 residues. The CDR3 spells CAWRPGGGWPVAFF. As DNA, the CDR3 is TGTGCCTGGCGTCCTGGCGGGGGTTGGCCCGTAGCTTTCTTT. Drawing the rest from reference TRBV30 and TRBJ1-1, the complete variable domain is SQTIHQWPATLVQPVGSPLSLECTVEGTSNPNLYWYRQAAGRGLQLLFYSVGIGQISSEVPQNLSASRPQDRQFILSSKKLLLSDSGFYLCAWRPGGGWPVAFFGQGTRLTVV.

The V gene is TRBV19, the J gene TRBJ2-2; the D is unclear. The CDR3 has 12 amino acids. V gave up 9 bases and J gave up 5 bases, with 10 bases separating them. Per germline, CDR1 LNHDA and CDR2 SQIVND (reference sequence). CDR3 in amino acids: CASEVRTGELFF. The CDR3 DNA sequence: TGTGCCAGCGAGGTACGGACCGGGGAGCTGTTTTTT. Together with reference TRBV19 and TRBJ2-2, the CDR3 gives the full variable domain: DGGITQSPKYLFRKEGQNVTLSCEQNLNHDAMYWYRQDPGQGLRLIYYSQIVNDFQKGDIAEGYSVSREKKESFPLTVTSAQKNPTAFYLCASEVRTGELFFGEGSRLTVL.

The chain links TRBV27 to TRBJ1-2; 9 nucleotides line up with TRBD1. Germline values: CDR1 MNHEY, CDR2 SMNVEV (reference sequence). Losses at the gene ends were 1 base for V and 6 bases for J; bases not matched to a gene: 9. This CDR3 is built from 16 residues. In DNA form, the CDR3 reads TGTGCCAGCAGTTTATTACTCGGGACAGGGCCTCATGGCTACACCTTC. Translation gives CASSLLLGTGPHGYTF.

The CDR3 is CASSLRLGFVAGEQFF. As DNA, the CDR3 is TGTGCCAGCAGTCTCCGTCTTGGGTTCGTAGCAGGGGAGCAGTTCTTC. The chain joins TRBV27 to TRBJ2-1, with D possibly TRBD1 on 5 matching bases. The CDR3 contains 16 residues. The V end was cut by 5 bases, the J end by 10 bases, with 24 bases between. Germline CDR1 reads MNHEY; CDR2 reads SMNVEV (reference sequence).

The V gene is TRBV4-1, the J gene TRBJ2-7; D call uncertain. Trimming removed 5 bases from V and 5 bases from J, with 13 bases in between. Germline CDR1 is MGHRA and CDR2 is YSYEKL. The CDR3 covers 13 residues. The CDR3 is CASSAVFTDEQYF. The CDR3 coding sequence is TGCGCCAGCAGCGCCGTTTTTACGGACGAGCAGTACTTC.

This CDR3 is CASSRSGRARDEQFF. CDR3 coding DNA: TGTGCCAGCAGTCGGAGCGGGAGGGCCAGGGATGAGCAGTTCTTC. The chain recombines TRBV27 with TRBJ2-1; TRBD2 aligns across 10 bases. The germline V gene has CDR1 MNHEY and CDR2 SMNVEV (reference sequence). The CDR3 length is 15 residues. V was pared by 5 bases and J by 8 bases, with 9 bases of the junction left unmatched.

This chain joins TRBV19 and TRBJ1-2; TRBD1 matches at 10 bases. In germline, CDR1 is LNHDA, CDR2 SQIVND (reference sequence). The CDR3 is 15 amino acids. Trimming removed 5 bases from V and 6 bases from J; junction bases left unmatched: 9. CDR3 nucleotides: TGTGCCAGTAGTGTACCGGGACAGGGGTACCATGGCTACACCTTC. Its translation is CASSVPGQGYHGYTF.

Only a few counts were recorded for this clone. The chain links TRBV14 to TRBJ1-4; D might be TRBD1 (6 bases). CDR3 length: 15 amino acids. V lost 2 bases to trimming and J lost 6 bases, with 13 bases between them. CDR1 is SGHDN and CDR2 is FVKESK in the germline V gene. CDR3 in amino acids: CASSQSLAGDEKLFF. CDR3 DNA: TGTGCCAGCAGCCAATCGTTGGCAGGGGATGAAAAACTGTTTTTT.

This sequence joins TRBV10-1 and TRBJ2-4; D remains unclear. Germline CDR1 is WNHNN and CDR2 is SYGVQD (reference sequence). Trimming shortened V by 8 bases and J by 2 bases, and 10 bases separated the two germline ends. This CDR3 spans 13 amino acids. CDR3 in amino acids: CASAGASKNIQYF. In nucleotides, the CDR3 is TGCGCCAGCGCCGGAGCCTCCAAAAACATTCAGTACTTC.

Concerning this clone itself: The conserved phenylalanine or tryptophan is not found at the CDR3 terminus, so this likely reflects a read error. The DNA is omitted, as the CDR3 cannot be located on it reliably, and the CDR3 follows TCRdb's listing. The gene calls are TRBV7-9 and TRBJ1-2; TRBD1, the D gene given by the table, was not confirmed from the DNA. With termini counted, the CDR3 has 10 amino acids. Looked up from germline, CDR1 is SEHNR and CDR2 is FQNEAQ (reference sequence). The CDR3 sequence: CASSPGTGPL.

This chain connects TRBV5-1 to TRBJ2-7; 10 bases are a match to TRBD2. The CDR3 runs to 15 residues. Germline V lookup: CDR1 SGHRS, CDR2 YFSETQ. J gave up 7 bases and V 4 bases, and 11 bases lay outside the gene matches. In DNA form, the CDR3 reads TGCGCCAGCAGCCGCTGGACTAGCGGCCTAGGAGAGCAGTACTTC. It encodes CASSRWTSGLGEQYF.

The chain has TRBV5-6 and TRBJ1-5, with D hard to call. The CDR3 length is 17 residues. Trimming took off 2 bases at V and 2 bases at J, with 17 bases between the two ends. Germline V CDR1 and CDR2: SGHDT, YYEEEE. The CDR3 is CASSFGSGRLRNQPQHF. CDR3 nucleotides: TGTGCCAGCAGCTTCGGAAGCGGGCGGCTCCGCAATCAGCCCCAGCATTTT.